This T cell receptor (beta chain) was captured by sequencing in a study of cytomegalovirus exposure and HLA in healthy donors. This clone was found a few times. Its specificity is unknown. Amplification used 60 Vbeta primers and 13 Jbeta primers. Clones were read by immunoSEQ multiplex PCR, and TCRdb kept only the in-frame ones, dropping some. In the table there are approximately 200,000 clones, about four fifths of which are singletons. Study outcomes and limitations: In vitro testing confirmed a few CMV-associated chains as specific for CMV antigens. A later analysis reportedly found that, within productive TCRs, an Asian-associated ancestry cluster had fewer N-insertions than the mean observed across the roughly 700 donors.

The V gene lost 2 bases and the J gene lost 1 base, with 13 bases spanning the gap. The CDR3 loop spans 15 amino acids. Germline CDR1 and CDR2: SGDLS and YYNGEE. The chain recombines TRBV9 with TRBJ2-7, with D possibly being TRBD2 (5 bases). The receptor comes from a woman in her 30s in good health and CMV-seropositive. Sequencing input: PBMCs. The CDR3 loop is CASSVEEGSSYEQYF. The CDR3 DNA reads TGTGCCAGCAGCGTGGAAGAGGGCAGTTCCTACGAGCAGTACTTC.